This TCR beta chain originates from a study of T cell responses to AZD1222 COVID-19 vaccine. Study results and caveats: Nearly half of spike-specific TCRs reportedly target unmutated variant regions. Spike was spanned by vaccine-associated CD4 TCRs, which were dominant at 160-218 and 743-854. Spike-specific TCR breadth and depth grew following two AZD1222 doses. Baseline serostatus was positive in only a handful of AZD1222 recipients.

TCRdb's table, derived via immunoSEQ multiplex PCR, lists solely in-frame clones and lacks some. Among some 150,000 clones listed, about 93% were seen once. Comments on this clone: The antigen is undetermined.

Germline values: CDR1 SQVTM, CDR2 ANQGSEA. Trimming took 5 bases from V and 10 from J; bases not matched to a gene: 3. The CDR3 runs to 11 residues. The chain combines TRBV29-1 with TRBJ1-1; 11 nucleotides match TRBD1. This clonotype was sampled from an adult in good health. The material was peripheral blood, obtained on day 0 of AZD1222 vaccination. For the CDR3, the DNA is TGCAGCGTTTGGGACAGGGGGAGAGCTTTCTTT. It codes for CSVWDRGRAFF.